This TCR beta chain was retrieved from a study of T cells in Graves' hyperthyroidism and ophthalmopathy (dated 2019 in TCRdb). Broadly, across the study: Peripheral blood samples were taken at initial diagnosis, before any treatment was given. TCR V-J signatures able to tell the groups apart were searched for in a discovery cohort of 100 or so patients, of whom under 45 had Graves' ophthalmopathy and 57 had stable Graves' hyperthyroidism. Whether ophthalmopathy could be predicted prospectively was tested in an independent validation cohort made up of fewer than 20 hyperthyroidism patients plus 17 patients who later progressed to ophthalmopathy. The roughly 99 discovery patients were divided at random into training and test sets in a 7:3 ratio. In about 6 Graves' hyperthyroidism patients, the study also compared T-cell repertoires from thyroid tissue with T-cell repertoires from blood. Following sampling, methimazole starting at 30 mg daily was given to hyperthyroidism patients, and high-dose intravenous methylprednisolone was given to ophthalmopathy patients. TCR Vbeta CDR3 sequencing of roughly 140 peripheral blood samples (roughly 41 ophthalmopathy, 75 to 85 hyperthyroidism and approximately 17 progressor patients) is reported in the paper.

CDR1 MNHNY and CDR2 SVGAGI were looked up in the germline V gene (reference sequence). V is cut back by 8 bases and J by 1 base, with 6 bases in the junction unmatched. The CDR3, cysteine through phenylalanine, is 15 amino acids long. Only the CDR3 portion is preserved as DNA: 45 bases, with reading frame beginning at the first base. At least ten counts were recorded for this clonotype. Its binding antigen is unknown. No qualities accompany the bases; no much larger clone lies one base away. Hyperthyroidism patients were newly diagnosed, had a disease duration of under 2 months, and were aged 18 to 65 years. Exclusion was applied to patients with uncontrolled infections, other autoimmune diseases, pregnancy or lactation. Diagnoses relied on clinical symptoms, serum thyroxine and TRAb, thyroid ultrasound and orbital computed tomography. Blood from progressor patients was drawn when they were first diagnosed with hyperthyroidism, before any ophthalmopathy symptoms appeared. Ficoll-Paque density gradient centrifugation was used to isolate PBMCs from about 9.4 ml of fresh peripheral blood. Progressor patients were defined as those initially diagnosed with Graves' hyperthyroidism in whom ophthalmopathy developed during follow-up. Trizol reagent was used to extract total RNA, and RNA quality was then checked on an Agilent 2100 Bioanalyzer.

The TCR beta CDR3 regions were amplified from RNA transcripts. The TCR CDR3 was subjected to a first round of RT-PCR using the HTBI primer set and the Qiagen OneStep RT-PCR kit. Libraries were constructed in a second round of multiplex PCR, after which size selection and purification were carried out. Libraries were sequenced paired-end with 100 bp reads on an Illumina HiSeq2000. Per the authors' processing: SOAPnuke was used to process the raw data, with reads discarded if the reads contained adapters or uncalled bases, had a mean Phred below 15, or lacked an exact constant-primer or identifier match. High-quality paired reads were merged using COPE v1.2.5, and each unique nucleotide sequence was defined as a clonotype. MiTCR v1.1 was used to align the clonotypes against IMGT TRBV, TRBD and TRBJ reference segments. The analysis included only V-J combinations with a frequency above 0.0001, which together covered 98% to 99.2% of the repertoires. A TCS score was defined as the ratio of F50 (clonal expansion) to E x V (chaos), with BLOSUM62-based TCRdist applied between CDR3 peptides within each V-J. Welch's t-statistics and random forest reduced roughly 500 V-J features to 13, which were used in a naive Bayes classifier (R e1071). Clones were called with MiXCR by TCRdb after fastp trimmed the public reads at Q25, and only in-frame beta chains were retained. Entries that share a CDR3 protein sequence are merged under the most common genes and DNA. These V and J calls derive from TCRdb rather than the authors' analysis. Recorded for this sample are fewer than 45,000 distinct CDR3 sequences; roughly 52% of them occurred a single time. The top ten clonotypes cover approximately 6.2% of the sample.

Overall results and qualifications from the work: Ophthalmopathy was separated from stable hyperthyroidism by a 13 V-J signature model, with around 88% sensitivity and about 81% specificity obtained in cross-validation and 80%/75% obtained in testing. No statistical method was used to fix the sample size in advance, and group allocation was not hidden from the investigators. Most expanded thyroid clonotypes (frequency above 0.001) were also found in blood, which suggests that blood repertoires may mirror thyroid immune responses. In validation, the model predicted progression to ophthalmopathy a median of about 6.8 months before onset, with over 55% sensitivity and around 76% specificity.

The sequence was obtained from a woman aged 45-60 years with Graves' hyperthyroidism that later progressed to Graves' ophthalmopathy. The rearranged segments are TRBV6-6 and TRBJ2-1, with 9 middle bases fitting TRBD2. The sample consisted of blood. Read as DNA, the sequence is TGTGCCAGCTTGGCGGGAGGGCGGTCCTACAATGAGCAGTTCTTC. It specifies CASLAGGRSYNEQFF.